This TCR beta chain was sequenced in a study of blood T cell repertoires in COVID-19. CDR3 size: 14 residues. Between the trimmed V and J ends, which lost 3 bases and 0 bases, there was a span of 5 bases. In germline, CDR1 is SGHAT, CDR2 FQNNGV. Sequencing was performed with immunoSEQ multiplex PCR; in TCRdb, only in-frame clones are kept and a portion is missing. Of 110,000 or so clones in the sample, about 83% were seen once. This clonotype was obtained from a woman aged 45-59 years with acute or convalescent COVID-19. Material for sequencing was peripheral blood. J is TRBJ1-4 and V is TRBV11-2, with D hard to call. The CDR3: CASSLGATNEKLFF. For the CDR3, the DNA is TGTGCCAGCAGCTTGGGAGCAACTAATGAAAAACTGTTTTTT.